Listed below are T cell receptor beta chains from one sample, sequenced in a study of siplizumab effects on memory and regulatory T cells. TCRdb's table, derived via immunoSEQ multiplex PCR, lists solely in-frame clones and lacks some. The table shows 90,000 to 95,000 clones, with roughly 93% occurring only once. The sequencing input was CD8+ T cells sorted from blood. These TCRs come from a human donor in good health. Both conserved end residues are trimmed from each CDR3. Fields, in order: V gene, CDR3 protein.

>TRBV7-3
ASSLTGGDADTQY
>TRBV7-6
ASSLEGSMNTEAF
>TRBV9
ASSTGLAGGPSYNEQF
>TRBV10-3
ATIRDTSGEQY
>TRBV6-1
ASSDRTGSGANVLT
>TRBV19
ASSRSNEQF
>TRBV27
ASSFLGQGANTGELF
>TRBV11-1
ASSVGQGGEKLF
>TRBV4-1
ASSQGARTVNTEAF
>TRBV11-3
ASSLETRTDTQY
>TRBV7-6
ASGAGGSNEQF
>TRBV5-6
ASSLAGDTLNQPQH
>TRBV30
AWRERGQETQY
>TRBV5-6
ASSLGTSNYEQY
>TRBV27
ASSDDATNEKLF
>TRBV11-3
ASSQASGRAYEQY
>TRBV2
ASSSPSGAYTGELF
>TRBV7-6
ASSATGYGGYGYT
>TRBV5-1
ASRDSTDTQY
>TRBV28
ASSLWERGQPNNEQF
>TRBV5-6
ASSLVSLGGEAF
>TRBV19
ASSIWAGGPDTQY
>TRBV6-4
ASSVTGGASGELF
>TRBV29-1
SVNTGELF
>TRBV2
ASSDDDSLYEQY
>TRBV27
ASAGDSFSTDTQY
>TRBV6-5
ASRTGQGAEAF
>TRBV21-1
ASSRGGLFGEQY
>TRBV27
ASSPQEPTGELF
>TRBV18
ASSGFGTDSYEQY
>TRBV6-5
ASSYSGLAGVGEQF
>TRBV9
ASSASGVVTDTQY
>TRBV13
ASSNRDRGNEQF
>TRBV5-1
ASSYIAGNNEQF
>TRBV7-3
ASSRTSEHTQY
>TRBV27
ASSLYTSSYEQY
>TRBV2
ASILDRGDYEQY
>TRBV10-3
AISEYGGPVTGELF
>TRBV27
ASSALAGGPIRNNEQF
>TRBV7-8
ASSSGQGLGYGYT
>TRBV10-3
AIRGELGLAGQETQY
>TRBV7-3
ASSPSGSATNEQF
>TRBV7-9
ASSSGLGAGELF
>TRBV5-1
ASSLGYEQY
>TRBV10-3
AISELVAESPYEQY
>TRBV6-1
ASRHRDREGNEQF
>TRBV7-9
ASSRAGVFDEQY
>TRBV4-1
ASSQERWQPNSPLH
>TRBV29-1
SVAGEDYTDTQY
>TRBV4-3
ASSQDRNKWTSYT
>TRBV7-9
ASSPVGPQSPY